The clone carrying this T cell receptor beta chain was counted at least ten times. The antigen remains undetermined. There were TCR beta CDR3 regions amplified from RNA transcripts. Carried out on the TCR CDR3, a first-round RT-PCR used the HTBI primer set. Using its own MiXCR run on the multiplex PCR reads, TCRdb lists one record per CDR3 protein. The sample lists 390,000 or so distinct CDR3 sequences; about 15% were seen once. Investigators excluded patients with uncontrolled infection, other autoimmune disease, pregnancy or lactation. Source material for PBMCs was less than 12 ml fresh peripheral blood. Trimming stripped 5 bases from V and 2 bases from J, with 7 bases between. This CDR3 spans 12 amino acids. Germline V CDR1 and CDR2: MNHNS, SASEGT. These data are taken from a study of T cells in Graves' hyperthyroidism and ophthalmopathy. Overall study context: Pretreatment peripheral blood was obtained at initial diagnosis. Study-wide points: Ophthalmopathy and stable hyperthyroidism were told apart by a 13 V-J model.

This receptor was taken from a man aged 18 to 35 with Graves' ophthalmopathy. The V gene is TRBV6-1, the J gene TRBJ2-7; the D is unclear. Sequenced: blood. This CDR3 is CASSSTTYEQYF. For the CDR3, the DNA is TGTGCCAGCAGTTCGACAACCTACGAGCAGTACTTC.